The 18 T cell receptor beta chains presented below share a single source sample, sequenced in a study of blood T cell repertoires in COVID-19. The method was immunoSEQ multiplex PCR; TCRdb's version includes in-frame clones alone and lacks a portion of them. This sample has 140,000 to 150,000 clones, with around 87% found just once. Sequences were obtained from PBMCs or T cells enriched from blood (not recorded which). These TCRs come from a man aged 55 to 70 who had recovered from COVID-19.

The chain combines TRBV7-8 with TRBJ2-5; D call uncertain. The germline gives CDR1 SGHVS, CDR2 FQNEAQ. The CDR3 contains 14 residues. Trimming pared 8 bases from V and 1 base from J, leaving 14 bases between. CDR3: CASLSPAIQETQYF. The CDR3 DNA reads TGTGCCAGCCTTAGCCCAGCGATCCAAGAGACCCAGTACTTC. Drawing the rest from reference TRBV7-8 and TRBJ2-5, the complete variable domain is GAGVSQSPRYKVAKRGQDVALRCDPISGHVSLFWYQQALGQGPEFLTYFQNEAQLDKSGLPSDRFFAERPEGSVSTLKIQRTQQEDSAVYLCASLSPAIQETQYFGPGTRLLVL.

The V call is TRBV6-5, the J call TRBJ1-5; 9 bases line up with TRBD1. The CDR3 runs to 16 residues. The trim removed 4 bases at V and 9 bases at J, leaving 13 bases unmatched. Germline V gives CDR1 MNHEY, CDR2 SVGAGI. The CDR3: CASSSGQTGGAGPQHF. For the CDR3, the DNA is TGTGCCAGCAGTTCGGGTCAAACAGGGGGCGCCGGGCCCCAGCATTTT.

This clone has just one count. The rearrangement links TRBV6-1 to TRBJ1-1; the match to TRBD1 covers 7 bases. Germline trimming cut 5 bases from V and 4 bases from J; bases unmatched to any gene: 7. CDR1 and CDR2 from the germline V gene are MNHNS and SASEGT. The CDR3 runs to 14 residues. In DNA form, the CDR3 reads TGTGCCAGCAGTTCGACAGGGAGAGGCACTGAAGCTTTCTTT. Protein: CASSSTGRGTEAFF.

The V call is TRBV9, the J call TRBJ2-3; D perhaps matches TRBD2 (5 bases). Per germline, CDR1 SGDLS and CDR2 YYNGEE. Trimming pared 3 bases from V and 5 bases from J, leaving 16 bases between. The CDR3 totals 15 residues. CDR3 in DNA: TGTGCCAGCAGCGGAATGGGAGCTTGGAAAGATACGCAGTATTTT. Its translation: CASSGMGAWKDTQYF.

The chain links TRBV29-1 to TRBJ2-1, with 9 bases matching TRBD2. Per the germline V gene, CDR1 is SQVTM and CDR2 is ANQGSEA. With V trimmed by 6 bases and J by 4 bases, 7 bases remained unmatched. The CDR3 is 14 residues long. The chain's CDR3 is CSVPLAGLYNEQFF. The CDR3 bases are TGCAGCGTGCCGCTAGCGGGGCTTTACAATGAGCAGTTCTTC.

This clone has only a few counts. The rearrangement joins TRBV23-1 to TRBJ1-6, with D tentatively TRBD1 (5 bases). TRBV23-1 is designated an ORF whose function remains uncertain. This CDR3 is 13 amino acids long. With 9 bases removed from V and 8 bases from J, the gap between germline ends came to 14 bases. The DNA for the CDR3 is TGCGCCAGGGGACCTTCGGGAGATTCACCCCTCCACTTT. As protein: CARGPSGDSPLHF.

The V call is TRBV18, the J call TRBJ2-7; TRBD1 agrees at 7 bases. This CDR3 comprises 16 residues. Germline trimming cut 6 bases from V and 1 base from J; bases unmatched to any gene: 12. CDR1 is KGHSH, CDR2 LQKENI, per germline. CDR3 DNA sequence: TGTGCCAGCTCCCCCCAGGTTGCACAGGGGTCCTACGAGCAGTACTTC. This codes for CASSPQVAQGSYEQYF.

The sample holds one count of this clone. As DNA, the CDR3 is TGTGCCATCAGTGATCGACAGGCGAACACCGGGGAGCTGTTTTTT. It specifies CAISDRQANTGELFF. The rearrangement links TRBV10-3 to TRBJ2-2, with D perhaps TRBD1 (6 bases). Per germline, CDR1 ENHRY and CDR2 SYGVKD. The V end was cut by 3 bases, the J end by 0 bases, with 8 bases between. This CDR3 spans 15 amino acids.

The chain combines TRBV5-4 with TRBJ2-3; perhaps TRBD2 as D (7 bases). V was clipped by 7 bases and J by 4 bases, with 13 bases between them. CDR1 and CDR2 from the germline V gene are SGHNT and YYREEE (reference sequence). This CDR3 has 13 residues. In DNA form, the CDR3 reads TGTGCCAGCTCGGCGGGGGCGGCAGATACGCAGTATTTT. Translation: CASSAGAADTQYF. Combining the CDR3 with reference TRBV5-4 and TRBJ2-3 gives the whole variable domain ETGVTQSPTHLIKTRGQQVTLRCSSQSGHNTVSWYQQALGQGPQFIFQYYREEENGRGNFPPRFSGLQFPNYSSELNVNALELDDSALYLCASSAGAADTQYFGPGTRLTVL.

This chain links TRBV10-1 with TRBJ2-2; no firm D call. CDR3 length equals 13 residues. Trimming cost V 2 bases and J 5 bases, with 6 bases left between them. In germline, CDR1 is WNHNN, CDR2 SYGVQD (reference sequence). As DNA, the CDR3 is TGCGCCAGCAGTGAGGAGCCGACCGGGGAGCTGTTTTTT. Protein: CASSEEPTGELFF.

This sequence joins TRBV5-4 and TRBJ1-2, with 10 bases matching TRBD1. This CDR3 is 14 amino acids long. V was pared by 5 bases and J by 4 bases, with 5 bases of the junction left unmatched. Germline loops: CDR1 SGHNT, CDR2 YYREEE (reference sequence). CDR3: CASRSTGGGYGYTF. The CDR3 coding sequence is TGTGCCAGCAGATCGACAGGGGGCGGCTATGGCTACACCTTC.

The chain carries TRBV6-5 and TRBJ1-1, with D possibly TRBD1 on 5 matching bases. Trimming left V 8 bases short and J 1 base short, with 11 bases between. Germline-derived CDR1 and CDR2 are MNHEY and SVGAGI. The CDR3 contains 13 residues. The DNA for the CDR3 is TGTGCCAGCCGGGGACTTCCGAACACTGAAGCTTTCTTT. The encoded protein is CASRGLPNTEAFF.

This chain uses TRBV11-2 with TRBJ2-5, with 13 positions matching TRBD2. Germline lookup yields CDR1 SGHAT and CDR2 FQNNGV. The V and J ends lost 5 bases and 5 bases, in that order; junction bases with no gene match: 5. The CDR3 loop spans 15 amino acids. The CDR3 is CASSRELAGGETQYF. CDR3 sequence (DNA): TGTGCCAGCAGCCGGGAACTAGCGGGAGGGGAGACCCAGTACTTC.

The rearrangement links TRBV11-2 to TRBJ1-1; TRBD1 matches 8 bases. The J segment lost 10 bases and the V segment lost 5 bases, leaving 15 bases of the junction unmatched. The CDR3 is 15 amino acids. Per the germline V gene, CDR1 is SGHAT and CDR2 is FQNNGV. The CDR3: CASSPKFQGAIGAFF. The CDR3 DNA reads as TGTGCCAGCAGCCCTAAATTCCAGGGGGCCATCGGAGCTTTCTTT.

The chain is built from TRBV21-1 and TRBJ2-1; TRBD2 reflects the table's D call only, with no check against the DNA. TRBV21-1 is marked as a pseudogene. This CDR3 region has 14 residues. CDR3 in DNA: TGTGCCAGCAGACAGCGGGATATGTACAATGAGCAGTTCTTC. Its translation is CASRQRDMYNEQFF.

The CDR3 DNA sequence: TGTGCCAGCTCATCCGCCGAAGCAGGGGGGCATGGCTACACCTTC. It translates to CASSSAEAGGHGYTF. The gene calls are TRBV18 and TRBJ1-2, with TRBD1 identical over 7 bases. Trimming at V came to 5 bases and at J to 6 bases, leaving 12 bases not matched to a gene. Germline CDR1 is KGHSH and CDR2 is LQKENI. This CDR3 has 15 amino acids.

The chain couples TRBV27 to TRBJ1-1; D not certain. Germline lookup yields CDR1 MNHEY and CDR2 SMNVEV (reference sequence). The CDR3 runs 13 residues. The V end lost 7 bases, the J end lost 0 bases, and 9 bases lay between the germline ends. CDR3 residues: CASTRTLNTEAFF. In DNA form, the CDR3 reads TGTGCCAGCACCAGAACACTGAACACTGAAGCTTTCTTT.

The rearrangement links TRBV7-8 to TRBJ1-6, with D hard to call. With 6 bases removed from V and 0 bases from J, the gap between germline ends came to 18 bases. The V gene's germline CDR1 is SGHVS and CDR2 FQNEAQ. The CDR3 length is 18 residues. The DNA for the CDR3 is TGTGCCAGCAGGTTGCCAGGCGACCCGAGCTCCTATAATTCACCCCTCCACTTT. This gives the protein CASRLPGDPSSYNSPLHF.